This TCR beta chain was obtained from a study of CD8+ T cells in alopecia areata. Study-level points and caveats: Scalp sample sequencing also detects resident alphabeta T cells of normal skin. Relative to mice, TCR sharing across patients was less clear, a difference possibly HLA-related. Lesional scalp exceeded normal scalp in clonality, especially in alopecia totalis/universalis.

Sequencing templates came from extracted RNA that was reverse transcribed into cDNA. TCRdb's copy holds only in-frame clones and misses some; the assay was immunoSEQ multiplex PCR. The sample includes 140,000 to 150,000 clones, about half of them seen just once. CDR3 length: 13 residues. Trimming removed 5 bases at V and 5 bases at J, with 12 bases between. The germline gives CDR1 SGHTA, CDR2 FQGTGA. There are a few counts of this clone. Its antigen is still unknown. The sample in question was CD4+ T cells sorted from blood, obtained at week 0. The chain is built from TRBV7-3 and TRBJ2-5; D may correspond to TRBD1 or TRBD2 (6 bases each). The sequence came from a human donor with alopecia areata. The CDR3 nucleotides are TGTGCCAGCAGCGGGGGGCCCACCGAGACCCAGTACTTC. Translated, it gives CASSGGPTETQYF.